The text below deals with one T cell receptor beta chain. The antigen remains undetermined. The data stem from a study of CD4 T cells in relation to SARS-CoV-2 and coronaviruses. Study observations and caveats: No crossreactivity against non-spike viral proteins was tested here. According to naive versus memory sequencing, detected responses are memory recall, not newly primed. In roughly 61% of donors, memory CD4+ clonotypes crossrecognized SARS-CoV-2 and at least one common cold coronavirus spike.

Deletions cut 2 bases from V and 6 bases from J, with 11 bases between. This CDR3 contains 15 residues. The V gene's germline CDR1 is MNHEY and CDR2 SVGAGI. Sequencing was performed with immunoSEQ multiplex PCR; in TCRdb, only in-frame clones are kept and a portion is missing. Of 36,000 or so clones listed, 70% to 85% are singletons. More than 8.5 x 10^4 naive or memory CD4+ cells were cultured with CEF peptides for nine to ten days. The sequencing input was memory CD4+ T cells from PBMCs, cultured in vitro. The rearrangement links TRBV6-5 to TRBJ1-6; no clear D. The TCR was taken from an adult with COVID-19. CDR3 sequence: CASSYGERVNSPLHF. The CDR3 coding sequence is TGTGCCAGCAGTTACGGTGAGAGGGTTAATTCACCCCTCCACTTT.